The 9 T cell receptor beta chains presented below share a single source sample, sequenced in a study of OX40 agonist ivuxolimab in advanced cancers. Profiled with immunoSEQ multiplex PCR; TCRdb holds only in-frame clones, not every one. This table holds approximately 12,000 clones, over 80% found once. Sequenced material: CD4+ or CD8+ T cells sorted from blood, taken in a trial of the OX40 agonist ivuxolimab. All receptors come from an adult with an advanced solid tumor such as melanoma, head and neck, liver or kidney cancer.

This chain links TRBV7-3 with TRBJ2-2, with a weak D call TRBD1 (6 bases). The ends were cut back, 5 bases at V and 6 bases at J, with 10 bases in the middle. CDR1 and CDR2 (germline): SGHTA, FQGTGA. This CDR3 has 13 amino acids. The CDR3 DNA sequence: TGTGCCAGCAGCCTACAGGGCTCCGGGGAGCTGTTTTTT. Translating gives CASSLQGSGELFF.

This clone has a handful of counts. V usage is TRBV27 and J usage is TRBJ1-5; no clear D gene. The germline V and J ends were trimmed by 1 base and 0 bases, with 10 bases remaining between them. The CDR3 runs to 16 residues. From germline, CDR1 is MNHEY and CDR2 SMNVEV (reference sequence). CDR3 region: CASSLYGSYSNQPQHF. The CDR3, as DNA: TGTGCCAGCAGTTTATACGGGTCTTATAGCAATCAGCCCCAGCATTTT.

The gene calls are TRBV9 and TRBJ1-1; D is perhaps TRBD1 (5 bases). Trimming cost V 2 bases and J 7 bases, with 12 bases left between them. The CDR3 loop spans 13 amino acids. Germline CDR1 SGDLS, CDR2 YYNGEE. CDR3 region: CASSVWGEGEAFF. In DNA form, the CDR3 reads TGTGCCAGCAGCGTTTGGGGGGAGGGTGAAGCTTTCTTT. Full variable domain (outside the CDR3, taken from reference TRBV9 and TRBJ1-1): DSGVTQTPKHLITATGQRVTLRCSPRSGDLSVYWYQQSLDQGLQFLIQYYNGEERAKGNILERFSAQQFPDLHSELNLSSLELGDSALYFCASSVWGEGEAFFGQGTRLTVV.

This chain joins TRBV4-1 and TRBJ1-2; TRBD1 agrees at 8 bases. J gave up 8 bases and V 0 bases, and 8 bases lay outside the gene matches. The V gene's germline CDR1 is MGHRA and CDR2 YSYEKL. The CDR3 spans 15 residues. Here the CDR3 DNA reads TGCGCCAGCAGCCAAGATCCCGGACAGGGCCGGGGCTACACCTTC. Amino acids: CASSQDPGQGRGYTF.

The chain carries TRBV9 and TRBJ2-3, with 7 bases lining up with TRBD2. After removal of 0 bases from V and 4 bases from J, the junction contained 8 bases not matched to a gene. Germline V gene sequence: CDR1 SGDLS, CDR2 YYNGEE. The CDR3 extends over 16 amino acids. CDR3 residues: CASSVAGSGRSDTQYF. CDR3 bases: TGTGCCAGCAGCGTAGCTGGTAGCGGGCGATCAGATACGCAGTATTTT.

In this sample, this clone turned up a few times. Other DNA sequences in this specimen translate into the identical CDR3. The J gene is TRBJ2-7, the V gene TRBV6-5; D unclear. V dropped 2 bases and J dropped 5 bases, with 4 bases sitting between them. Per germline, CDR1 MNHEY and CDR2 SVGAGI. The length of the CDR3 is 11 residues. The CDR3 region has the DNA TGTGCCAGCAGTTACGGCGACGAGCAGTACTTC. Translation gives CASSYGDEQYF.

This clone was detected only once. J is TRBJ2-7 and V is TRBV27, with 13 bases matching TRBD2. V shed 8 bases and J 0 bases; nucleotides not matched to a gene: 1. The CDR3 is 14 amino acids. The germline V gene has CDR1 MNHEY and CDR2 SMNVEV (reference sequence). CDR3 DNA: TGTGCCAGCTGGACTAGCGGGGGCTCCTACGAGCAGTACTTC. Translating it yields CASWTSGGSYEQYF.

The chain couples TRBV7-8 to TRBJ1-2, with a possible D match to TRBD1 (5 bases). Germline CDR1 and CDR2: SGHVS and FQNEAQ. The CDR3 loop spans 14 amino acids. The germline V and J ends were trimmed by 2 bases and 6 bases, with 13 bases remaining between them. The CDR3 DNA reads as TGTGCCAGCAGCTTAACCGGGACCCCAAATGGCTACACCTTC. It codes for CASSLTGTPNGYTF.

The V gene is TRBV5-4, the J gene TRBJ2-3; 9 bases are a match to TRBD2. V gave up 4 bases and J gave up 6 bases; unmatched junction bases: 9. The CDR3 is 15 residues long. Per germline, CDR1 SGHNT and CDR2 YYREEE (reference sequence). The CDR3 DNA reads TGTGCCAGCAGCGATATTAGCGGGAGTCTGGATACGCAGTATTTT. As protein: CASSDISGSLDTQYF. The entire variable domain, with the rest obtained from reference TRBV5-4 and TRBJ2-3, is as follows: ETGVTQSPTHLIKTRGQQVTLRCSSQSGHNTVSWYQQALGQGPQFIFQYYREEENGRGNFPPRFSGLQFPNYSSELNVNALELDDSALYLCASSDISGSLDTQYFGPGTRLTVL.